This T cell receptor (beta chain) comes out of a study of radiotherapy plus CTLA-4 blockade in lung cancer. To note about this clone: Mismatch with germline at one junction end may stem from a read error.

Profiling relied on immunoSEQ multiplex PCR, and the TCRdb table lists in-frame clones only, not all of them. The sample holds 35,000 to 40,000 clones, more than 80% seen once. This receptor was taken from a human donor with non-small cell lung cancer who had stable disease on radiotherapy plus ipilimumab. The specimen comprised peripheral blood, sampled from a patient treated with radiotherapy plus ipilimumab.

The DNA for the CDR3 is TGTGCCAGCAGCTTCTCGAGGGGCCTCACCCCGGGACAGGGTTCCTTC. It translates to CASSFSRGLTPGQGSF. The chain employs TRBV28 and TRBJ1-2, with 9 positions matching TRBD1. There are 16 residues in the CDR3. Germline CDR1 MDHEN, CDR2 SYDVKM.